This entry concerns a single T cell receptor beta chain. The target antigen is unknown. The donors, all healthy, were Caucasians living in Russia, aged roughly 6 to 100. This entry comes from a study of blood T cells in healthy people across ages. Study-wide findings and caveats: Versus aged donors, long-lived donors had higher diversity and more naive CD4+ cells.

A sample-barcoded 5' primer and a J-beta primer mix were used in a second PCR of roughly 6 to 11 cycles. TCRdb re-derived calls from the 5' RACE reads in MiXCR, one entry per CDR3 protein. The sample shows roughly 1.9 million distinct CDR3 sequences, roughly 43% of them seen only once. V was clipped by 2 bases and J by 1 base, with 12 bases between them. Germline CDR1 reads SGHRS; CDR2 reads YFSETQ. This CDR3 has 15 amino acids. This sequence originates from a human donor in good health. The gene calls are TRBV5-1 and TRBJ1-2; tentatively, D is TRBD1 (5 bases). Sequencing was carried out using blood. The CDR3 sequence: CASSLSGEINYGYTF. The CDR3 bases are TGCGCCAGCAGCTTATCGGGGGAGATTAACTATGGCTACACCTTC.